The 15 T cell receptor beta chains reported below all come from one sample, sequenced in a study of blood T cell repertoires in COVID-19. Clones were sequenced by immunoSEQ multiplex PCR, and TCRdb holds only the in-frame ones, with some missing. The sample records fewer than 250,000 clones, around 84% being singletons. What was sequenced was peripheral blood. The receptor source for this set is a middle-aged man with acute or convalescent COVID-19.

This chain links TRBV5-1 with TRBJ1-1; no clear D gene. Germline lookup yields CDR1 SGHRS and CDR2 YFSETQ. Trimming removed 2 bases from V and 2 bases from J, with 10 bases in between. CDR3 length: 14 amino acids. CDR3 DNA sequence: TGCGCCAGCAGCTTAAACACAGCAAACACTGAAGCTTTCTTT. Its protein is CASSLNTANTEAFF.

The V call is TRBV6-5, the J call TRBJ2-2; no clear D. Trimming shortened V by 9 bases and J by 1 base, and 6 bases separated the two germline ends. This CDR3 has 12 amino acids. Germline CDR1 and CDR2: MNHEY and SVGAGI. In nucleotides, the CDR3 is TGTGCCAGTTCAGGGAACACCGGGGAGCTGTTTTTT. As protein: CASSGNTGELFF.

In this sample, this clone turned up a few times. The V and J genes are TRBV30 and TRBJ2-2; D is possibly TRBD1 (5 bases). Looked up from germline, CDR1 is GTSNPN and CDR2 is SVGIG (reference sequence). This CDR3 is 12 amino acids long. V was shortened by 1 base and J by 5 bases, with 5 bases between the two germline ends. The DNA for the CDR3 is TGTGCCTGGAGTGAGGGGACCGGGGAGCTGTTTTTT. Its translation is CAWSEGTGELFF.

The CDR3 DNA reads as TGTGCCAGCAGCTTAGCAACCGGGACAGGGATTAACGAGCAGTACTTC. Encoded protein: CASSLATGTGINEQYF. The chain combines TRBV11-1 with TRBJ2-7, with 9 nucleotides matching TRBD1. The CDR3 runs to 16 residues. V lost 0 bases, J lost 5 bases, and 8 bases stayed unmatched. Germline assignment: CDR1 SGHAT and CDR2 FQDESV (reference sequence).

This CDR3 is CASSFNRGDTEAFF. Here the CDR3 DNA reads TGTGCCAGCAGCTTCAACAGGGGAGACACTGAAGCTTTCTTT. The chain joins TRBV7-3 to TRBJ1-1; TRBD1 matches 7 bases. The CDR3 sequence is 14 residues long. The V gene's germline CDR1 is SGHTA and CDR2 FQGTGA. J was trimmed by 3 bases and V by 3 bases; bases with no gene match: 4.

Notes on this clone: The sample has other DNA sequences that encode this CDR3 too. The rearrangement uses TRBV5-1 and TRBJ1-1; TRBD1 is a possible D gene (6 bases). Germline V lookup: CDR1 SGHRS, CDR2 YFSETQ. This CDR3 has 16 amino acids. The ends were cut back, 0 bases at V and 0 bases at J, with 12 bases in the middle. The chain's CDR3 is CASSLGGPAMNTEAFF. The CDR3 DNA follows: TGCGCCAGCAGCTTGGGGGGGCCGGCGATGAACACTGAAGCTTTCTTT.

Written as DNA, the CDR3 is TGCGCCAGCAGCCCAGTCACCCGGGGCTATGGCTACACCTTC. It encodes CASSPVTRGYGYTF. The rearrangement joins TRBV4-1 to TRBJ1-2; D unclear. The CDR3 has 14 amino acids. Trimming stripped 4 bases from V and 4 bases from J, with 13 bases between. Germline CDR1 is MGHRA and CDR2 is YSYEKL.

This clone has a handful of counts. CDR3 bases: TGTGCCAGTAGTAAGGAGGCTAACACCTTC. It translates to CASSKEANTF. The chain couples TRBV19 to TRBJ1-2, with D uncertain. V dropped 4 bases and J dropped 12 bases, with 9 bases sitting between them. The CDR3 has 10 amino acids. The V gene's germline CDR1 is LNHDA and CDR2 SQIVND (reference sequence).

The chain joins TRBV2 to TRBJ1-2; D is unclear. The CDR3 totals 13 residues. Trimming removed 0 bases from V and 5 bases from J, with 7 bases in between. CDR1 is SNHLY, CDR2 FYNNEI, per germline. The CDR3 region has the DNA TGTGCCAGCAGTGAAGCTGTCGGTTATGGCTACACCTTC. It translates to CASSEAVGYGYTF.

On this clone: The sample holds other DNA sequences that translate to the same CDR3. This chain uses TRBV6-5 with TRBJ1-2; D may be TRBD1 (5 bases). The CDR3 covers 13 residues. V was pared by 5 bases and J by 5 bases, with 12 bases between. Germline CDR1 MNHEY, CDR2 SVGAGI. CDR3 sequence reads: CASSQTGLYGYTF. As DNA, the CDR3 is TGTGCCAGCAGTCAGACGGGACTTTATGGCTACACCTTC.

V and J are TRBV3-1 (or the pseudogene TRBV3-2) and TRBJ1-2; possibly TRBD1 for D (5 bases). The CDR3 runs 13 residues. Germline V gene lookup returns CDR1 LGHDT and CDR2 YNNKEL (reference sequence). V was trimmed by 4 bases and J by 6 bases, leaving 12 bases between them. As DNA, the CDR3 is TGTGCCAGCAGCCTTTTAGACAGTGATGGCTACACCTTC. This sequence encodes CASSLLDSDGYTF.

CDR3 sequence reads: CASSQEAAGNYGYTF. CDR3 DNA sequence: TGTGCCAGCAGCCAAGAGGCCGCAGGGAACTATGGCTACACCTTC. The gene calls are TRBV4-2 and TRBJ1-2; TRBD1 is a possible D gene (5 bases). CDR1 LGHNA and CDR2 YNFKEQ come from the germline V gene. The CDR3 has 15 residues. Deletions cut 0 bases from V and 2 bases from J, with 10 bases between.

The gene calls are TRBV19 and TRBJ1-2, with 7 bases aligning to TRBD1. This CDR3 has 15 residues. V was pared by 5 bases and J by 2 bases, with 8 bases of the junction left unmatched. From germline, CDR1 is LNHDA and CDR2 SQIVND (reference sequence). This CDR3 reads CASSYSGTANYGYTF. DNA for the CDR3: TGTGCCAGTAGTTACTCCGGGACAGCAAACTATGGCTACACCTTC.

The rearrangement joins TRBV7-9 to TRBJ2-3, with a weak D call TRBD1 (6 bases). Germline V gives CDR1 SEHNR, CDR2 FQNEAQ (reference sequence). This CDR3 has 15 amino acids. The germline V and J ends were trimmed by 3 bases and 5 bases, with 15 bases remaining between them. The CDR3 sequence is CASSFRGANGDTQYF. Here the CDR3 DNA reads TGTGCCAGCAGCTTCAGGGGAGCCAATGGAGATACGCAGTATTTT.

The V call is TRBV25-1, the J call TRBJ1-1; the D is unclear. Per the germline V gene, CDR1 is MGHDK and CDR2 is SYGVNS. CDR3 size: 13 residues. Trimming shortened V by 8 bases and J by 5 bases, and 15 bases separated the two germline ends. The CDR3 loop reads CASSATGRTEAFF. DNA for the CDR3: TGTGCCAGCTCAGCCACGGGTAGGACTGAAGCTTTCTTT.